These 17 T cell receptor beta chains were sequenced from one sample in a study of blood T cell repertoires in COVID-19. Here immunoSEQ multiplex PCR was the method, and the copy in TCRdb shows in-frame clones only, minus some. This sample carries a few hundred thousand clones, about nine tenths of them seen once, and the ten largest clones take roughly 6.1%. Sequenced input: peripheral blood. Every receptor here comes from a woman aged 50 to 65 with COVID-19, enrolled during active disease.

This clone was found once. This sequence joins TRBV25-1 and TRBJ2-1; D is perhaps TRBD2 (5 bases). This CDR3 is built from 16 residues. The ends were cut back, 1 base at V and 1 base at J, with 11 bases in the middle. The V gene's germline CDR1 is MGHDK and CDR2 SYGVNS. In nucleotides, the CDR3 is TGTGCCAGCAGTGAATTCTGGACTTCGTCCTACAATGAGCAGTTCTTC. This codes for CASSEFWTSSYNEQFF.

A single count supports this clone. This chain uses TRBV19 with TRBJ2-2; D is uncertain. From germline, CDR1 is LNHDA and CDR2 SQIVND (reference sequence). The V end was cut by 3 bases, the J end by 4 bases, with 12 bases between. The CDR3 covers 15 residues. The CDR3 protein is CASSIDDRGTGELFF. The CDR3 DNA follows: TGTGCCAGTAGTATTGATGATCGCGGCACCGGGGAGCTGTTTTTT.

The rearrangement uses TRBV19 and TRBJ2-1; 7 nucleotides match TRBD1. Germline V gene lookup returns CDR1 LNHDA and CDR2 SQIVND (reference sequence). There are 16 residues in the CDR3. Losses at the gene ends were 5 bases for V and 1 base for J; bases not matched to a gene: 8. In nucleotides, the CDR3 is TGTGCCAGTAGTTCACCAGACAGGGTATCCTACAATGAGCAGTTCTTC. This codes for CASSSPDRVSYNEQFF.

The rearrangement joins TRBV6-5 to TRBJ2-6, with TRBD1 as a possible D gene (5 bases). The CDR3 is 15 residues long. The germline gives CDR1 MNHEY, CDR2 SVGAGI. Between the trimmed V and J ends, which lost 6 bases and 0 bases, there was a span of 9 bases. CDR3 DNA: TGTGCCAGCAGGGATACAGGCTCTGGGGCCAACGTCCTGACTTTC. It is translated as CASRDTGSGANVLTF.

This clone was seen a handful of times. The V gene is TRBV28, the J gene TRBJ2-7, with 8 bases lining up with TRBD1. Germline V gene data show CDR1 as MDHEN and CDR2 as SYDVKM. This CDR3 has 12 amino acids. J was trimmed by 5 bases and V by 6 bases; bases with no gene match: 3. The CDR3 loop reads CASRSTGDEQYF. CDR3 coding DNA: TGTGCCAGCAGGTCGACAGGGGACGAGCAGTACTTC.

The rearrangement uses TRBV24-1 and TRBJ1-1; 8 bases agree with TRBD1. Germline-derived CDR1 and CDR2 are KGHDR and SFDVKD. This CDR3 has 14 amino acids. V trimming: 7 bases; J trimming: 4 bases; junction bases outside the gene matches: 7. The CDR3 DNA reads TGTGCCACCAGCGGCGACAGGGGCCCCACTGAAGCTTTCTTT. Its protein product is CATSGDRGPTEAFF.

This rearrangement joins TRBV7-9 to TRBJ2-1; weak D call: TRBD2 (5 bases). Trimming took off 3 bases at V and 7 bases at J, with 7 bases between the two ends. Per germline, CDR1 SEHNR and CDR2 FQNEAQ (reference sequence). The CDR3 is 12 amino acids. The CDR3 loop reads CASSFGSNEQFF. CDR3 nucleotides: TGTGCCAGCAGCTTTGGGAGTAATGAGCAGTTCTTC.

The DNA for the CDR3 is TGTGCCAGCAACCAAAGGAACGGGGCTAATGAAAAACTGTTTTTT. Its protein product is CASNQRNGANEKLFF. This chain joins TRBV2 and TRBJ1-4; D unresolved. Trimming left V 7 bases short and J 3 bases short, with 15 bases between. Per the germline V gene, CDR1 is SNHLY and CDR2 is FYNNEI. This CDR3 is 15 amino acids long.

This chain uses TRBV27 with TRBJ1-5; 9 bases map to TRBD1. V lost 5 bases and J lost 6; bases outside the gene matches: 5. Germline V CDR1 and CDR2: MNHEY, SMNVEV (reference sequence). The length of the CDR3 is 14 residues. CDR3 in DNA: TGTGCCAGCAGTCCCGACAGGGGGTCTCAGCCCCAGCATTTT. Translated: CASSPDRGSQPQHF.

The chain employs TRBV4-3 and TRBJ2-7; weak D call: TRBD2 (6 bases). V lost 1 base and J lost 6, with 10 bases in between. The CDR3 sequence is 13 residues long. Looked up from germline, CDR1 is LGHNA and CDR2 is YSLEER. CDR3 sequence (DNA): TGCGCCAGCAGCCAAGTCGGGGGAGGCGAGCAGTACTTC. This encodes CASSQVGGGEQYF.

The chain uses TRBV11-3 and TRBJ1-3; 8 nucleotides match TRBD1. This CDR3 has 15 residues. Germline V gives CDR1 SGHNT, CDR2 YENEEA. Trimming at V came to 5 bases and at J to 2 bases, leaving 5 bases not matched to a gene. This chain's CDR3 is CASSLLTGAGNTIYF. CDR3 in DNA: TGTGCCAGCAGCCTTCTGACAGGGGCTGGAAACACCATATATTTT.

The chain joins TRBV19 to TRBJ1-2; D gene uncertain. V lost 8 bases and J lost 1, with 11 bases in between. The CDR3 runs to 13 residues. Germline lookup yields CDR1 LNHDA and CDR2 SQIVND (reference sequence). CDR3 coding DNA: TGTGCCAGTCTCGACACTCTTAACTATGGCTACACCTTC. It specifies CASLDTLNYGYTF.

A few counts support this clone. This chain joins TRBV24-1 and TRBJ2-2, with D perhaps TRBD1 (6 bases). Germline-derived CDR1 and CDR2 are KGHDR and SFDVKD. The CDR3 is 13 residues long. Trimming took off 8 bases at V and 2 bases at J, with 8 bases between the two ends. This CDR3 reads CATTGVNTGELFF. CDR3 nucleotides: TGTGCCACCACAGGGGTCAACACCGGGGAGCTGTTTTTT.

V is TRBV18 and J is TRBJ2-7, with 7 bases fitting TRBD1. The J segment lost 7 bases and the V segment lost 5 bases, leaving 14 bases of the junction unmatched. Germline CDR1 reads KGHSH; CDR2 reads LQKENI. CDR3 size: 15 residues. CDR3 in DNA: TGTGCCAGCTCATCCCGGGACAGAGAGCCTAGGGAGCAGTACTTC. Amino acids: CASSSRDREPREQYF.

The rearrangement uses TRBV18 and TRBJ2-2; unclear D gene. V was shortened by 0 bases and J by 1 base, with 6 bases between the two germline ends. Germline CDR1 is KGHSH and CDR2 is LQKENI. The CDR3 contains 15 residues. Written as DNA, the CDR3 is TGTGCCAGCTCACCACCGAACGGGAACACCGGGGAGCTGTTTTTT. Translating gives CASSPPNGNTGELFF. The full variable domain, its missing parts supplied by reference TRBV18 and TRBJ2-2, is NAGVMQNPRHLVRRRGQEARLRCSPMKGHSHVYWYRQLPEEGLKFMVYLQKENIIDESGMPKERFSAEFPKEGPSILRIQQVVRGDSAAYFCASSPPNGNTGELFFGEGSRLTVL.

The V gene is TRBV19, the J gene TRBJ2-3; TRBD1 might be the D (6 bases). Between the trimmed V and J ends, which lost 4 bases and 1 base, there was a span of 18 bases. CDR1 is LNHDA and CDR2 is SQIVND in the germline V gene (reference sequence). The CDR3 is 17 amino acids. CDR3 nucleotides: TGTGCCAGTAGTAAGGGGGTGACAATTAAGCGCACAGATACGCAGTATTTT. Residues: CASSKGVTIKRTDTQYF.

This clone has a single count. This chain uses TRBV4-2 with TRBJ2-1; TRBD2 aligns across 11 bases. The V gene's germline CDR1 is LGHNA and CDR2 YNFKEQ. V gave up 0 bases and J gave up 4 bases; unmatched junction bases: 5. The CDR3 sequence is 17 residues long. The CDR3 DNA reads TGTGCCAGCAGCCAAGATCGGGCTAGCGGGAGGTACAATGAGCAGTTCTTC. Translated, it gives CASSQDRASGRYNEQFF.